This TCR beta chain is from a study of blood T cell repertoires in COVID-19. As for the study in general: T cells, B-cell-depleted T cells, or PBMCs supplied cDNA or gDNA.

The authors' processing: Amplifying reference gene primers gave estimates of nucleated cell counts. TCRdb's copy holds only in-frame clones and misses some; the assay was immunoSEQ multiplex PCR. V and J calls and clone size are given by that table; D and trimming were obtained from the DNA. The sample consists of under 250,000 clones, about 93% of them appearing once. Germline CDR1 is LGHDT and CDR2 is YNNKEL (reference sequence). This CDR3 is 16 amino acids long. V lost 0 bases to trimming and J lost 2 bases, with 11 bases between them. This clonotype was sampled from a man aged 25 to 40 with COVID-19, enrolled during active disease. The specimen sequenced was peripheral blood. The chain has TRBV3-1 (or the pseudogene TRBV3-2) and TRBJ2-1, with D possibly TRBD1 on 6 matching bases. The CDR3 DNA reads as TGTGCCAGCAGCCAAGATGAAGGGGACACCTACAATGAGCAGTTCTTC. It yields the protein CASSQDEGDTYNEQFF.